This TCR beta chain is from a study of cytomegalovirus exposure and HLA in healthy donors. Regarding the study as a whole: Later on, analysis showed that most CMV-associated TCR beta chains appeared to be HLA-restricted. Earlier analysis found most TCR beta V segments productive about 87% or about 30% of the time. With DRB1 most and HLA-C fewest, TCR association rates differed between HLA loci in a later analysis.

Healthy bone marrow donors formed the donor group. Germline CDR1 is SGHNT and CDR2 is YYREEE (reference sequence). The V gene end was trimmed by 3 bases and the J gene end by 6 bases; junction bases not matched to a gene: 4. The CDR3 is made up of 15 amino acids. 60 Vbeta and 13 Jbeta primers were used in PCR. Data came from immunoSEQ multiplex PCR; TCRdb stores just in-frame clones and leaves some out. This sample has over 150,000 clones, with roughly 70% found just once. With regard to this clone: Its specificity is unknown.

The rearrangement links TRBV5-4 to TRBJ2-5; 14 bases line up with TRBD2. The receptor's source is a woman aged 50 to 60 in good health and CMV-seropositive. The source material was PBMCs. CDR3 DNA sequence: TGTGCCAGCAGCTCGGGACTAGCGGGGGACCAGACCCAGTACTTC. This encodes CASSSGLAGDQTQYF.